In its sample, the clone carrying this T cell receptor beta chain was seen a few times. Antigen: not known. The CDR3 has 15 amino acids. Germline CDR1 and CDR2: LGHDT and YNNKEL (reference sequence). V lost 1 base, J lost 0 bases, and 7 bases lay in between. The TCR beta cDNA libraries contained unique molecular identifiers. Using its own MiXCR run on the PCR reads, TCRdb lists one record per CDR3 protein. The sample yields about 380,000 distinct CDR3 sequences, roughly 36% seen once. The source of the sample is a study of post-analysis software for immune sequencing data. The wider study: There were relapsing-remitting, secondary progressive and progressive-relapsing multiple sclerosis among the disease courses included. Overall study findings and caveats: Patients with multiple sclerosis recorded significantly lower normalized Chao1 diversity than controls, the study found. Those samples that were prepared in the same batch co-clustered strongly by F measure. Compared with controls, patients had more of about 5 TRBV segments, including TRBV5-6, TRBV5-1 and TRBV20-1.

The source material was blood. This rearrangement joins TRBV3-1 to TRBJ2-1, with D hard to call. The source is a girl aged 10-17 years with multiple sclerosis. CDR3 in DNA: TGTGCCAGCAGCCAAGGCCGCTTCTCCTACAATGAGCAGTTCTTC. This codes for CASSQGRFSYNEQFF.